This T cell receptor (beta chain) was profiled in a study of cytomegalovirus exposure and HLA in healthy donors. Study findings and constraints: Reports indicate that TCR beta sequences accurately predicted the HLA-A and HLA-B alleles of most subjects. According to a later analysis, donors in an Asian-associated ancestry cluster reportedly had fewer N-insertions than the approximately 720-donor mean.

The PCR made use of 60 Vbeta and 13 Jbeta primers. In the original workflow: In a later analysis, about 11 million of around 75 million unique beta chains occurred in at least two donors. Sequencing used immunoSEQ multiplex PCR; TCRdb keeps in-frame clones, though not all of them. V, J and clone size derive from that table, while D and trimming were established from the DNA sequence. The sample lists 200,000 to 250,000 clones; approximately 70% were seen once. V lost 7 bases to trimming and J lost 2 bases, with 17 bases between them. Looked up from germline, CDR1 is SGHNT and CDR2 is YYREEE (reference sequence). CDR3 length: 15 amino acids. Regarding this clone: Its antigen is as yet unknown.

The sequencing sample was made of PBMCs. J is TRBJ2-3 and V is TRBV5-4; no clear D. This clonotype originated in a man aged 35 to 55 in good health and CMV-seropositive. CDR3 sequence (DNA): TGTGCCAGCCGAGGCTCCTCGCAGAACACAGATACGCAGTATTTT. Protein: CASRGSSQNTDTQYF.